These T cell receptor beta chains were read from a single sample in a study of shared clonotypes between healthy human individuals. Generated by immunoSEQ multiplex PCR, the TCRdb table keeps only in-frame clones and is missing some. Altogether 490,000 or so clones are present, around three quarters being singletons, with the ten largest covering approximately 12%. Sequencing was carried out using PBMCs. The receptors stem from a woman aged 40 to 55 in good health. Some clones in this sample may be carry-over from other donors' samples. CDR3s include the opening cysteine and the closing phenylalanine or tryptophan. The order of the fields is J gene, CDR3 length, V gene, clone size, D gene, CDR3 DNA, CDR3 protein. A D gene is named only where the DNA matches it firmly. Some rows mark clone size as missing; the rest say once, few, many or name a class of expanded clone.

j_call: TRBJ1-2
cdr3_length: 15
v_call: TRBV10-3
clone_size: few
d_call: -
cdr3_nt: TGTGCCATCAGTGACCCCAGGGAAAGGGATAATGGCTACACCTTC
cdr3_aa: CAISDPRERDNGYTF

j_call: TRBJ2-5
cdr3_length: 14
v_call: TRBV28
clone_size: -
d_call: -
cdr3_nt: TGTGCCAGCAGAAGGGGGGCTGGGGGTGCGACCCAGTACTTC
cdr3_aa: CASRRGAGGATQYF

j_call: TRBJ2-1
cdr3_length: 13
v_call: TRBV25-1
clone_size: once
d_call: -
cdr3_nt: TGTGCCAGCGGGGGCCAGGCGTACAATGAGCAGTTCTTC
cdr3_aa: CASGGQAYNEQFF

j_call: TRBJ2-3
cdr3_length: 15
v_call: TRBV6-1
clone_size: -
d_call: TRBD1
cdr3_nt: TGTGCCAGCACCGGGACAGGGGGCTGGACAGATACGCAGTATTTT
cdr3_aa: CASTGTGGWTDTQYF

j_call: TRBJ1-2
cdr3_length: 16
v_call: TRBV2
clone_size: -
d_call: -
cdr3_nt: TGTGCCAGCAGTGAAGCGCTTTTAGGGGCAAACTATGGCTACACCTTC
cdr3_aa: CASSEALLGANYGYTF

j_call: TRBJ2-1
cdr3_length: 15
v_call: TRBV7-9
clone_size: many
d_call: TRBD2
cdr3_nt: TGTGCCAGCAGCTTTAGGACTAGCGGGAGGTCTGAGCAGTTCTTC
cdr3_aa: CASSFRTSGRSEQFF

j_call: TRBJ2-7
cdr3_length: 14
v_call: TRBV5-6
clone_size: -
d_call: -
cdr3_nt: TGTGCCAGCAGCTCCCAGGGCAGAGCCTACGAGCAGTACTTC
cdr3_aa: CASSSQGRAYEQYF

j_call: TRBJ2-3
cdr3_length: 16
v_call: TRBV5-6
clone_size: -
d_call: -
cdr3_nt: TGTGCCAGCAGCTCCCTTATAGCGACTAGCACAGATACGCAGTATTTT
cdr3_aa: CASSSLIATSTDTQYF

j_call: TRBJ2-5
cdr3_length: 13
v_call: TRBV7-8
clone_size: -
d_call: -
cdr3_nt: TGTGCCAGCAGCTACGGCCTGGCAGAGACCCAGTACTTC
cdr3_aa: CASSYGLAETQYF

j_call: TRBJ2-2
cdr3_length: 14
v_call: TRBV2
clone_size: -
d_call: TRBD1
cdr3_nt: TGTGCCAGCACCGGACAGGGGGCATCAGGGGAGCTGTTTTTT
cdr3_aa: CASTGQGASGELFF

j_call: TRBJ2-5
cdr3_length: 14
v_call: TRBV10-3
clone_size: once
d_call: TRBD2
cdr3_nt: TGTGCCACGCGACTAGCGGGAGGGGAAGAGACCCAGTACTTC
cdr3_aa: CATRLAGGEETQYF

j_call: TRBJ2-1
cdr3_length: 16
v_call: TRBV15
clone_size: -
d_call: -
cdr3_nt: TGTGCCACCAGCAGAGCCCCCGGCGACGCCTACAATGAGCAGTTCTTC
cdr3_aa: CATSRAPGDAYNEQFF

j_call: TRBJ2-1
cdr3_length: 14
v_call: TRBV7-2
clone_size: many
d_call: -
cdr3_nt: TGTGCCAGCAGCTTAGGAGGGGGGAGTCCTGAGCAGTTCTTC
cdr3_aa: CASSLGGGSPEQFF

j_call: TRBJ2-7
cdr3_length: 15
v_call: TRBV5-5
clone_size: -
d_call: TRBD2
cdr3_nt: TGTGCCAGCAGCCCGGGGGGGACTAGCGGTTTTGGGCAGTACTTC
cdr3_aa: CASSPGGTSGFGQYF

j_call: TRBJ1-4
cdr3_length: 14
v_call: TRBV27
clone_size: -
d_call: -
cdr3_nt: TGTGCCAGCGGTATCCGGGACATAAGCGAAAAACTGTTTTTT
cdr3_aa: CASGIRDISEKLFF

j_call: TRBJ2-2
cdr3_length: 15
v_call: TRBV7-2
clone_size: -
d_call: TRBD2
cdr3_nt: TGTGCCAGCAGCCAACTAGCGGGAGAAACCGGGGAGCTGTTTTTT
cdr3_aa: CASSQLAGETGELFF

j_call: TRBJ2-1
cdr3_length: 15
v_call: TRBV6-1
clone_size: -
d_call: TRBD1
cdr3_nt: TGTGCCAGCGACCGAACGGGACAGGGCTACAATGAGCAGTTCTTC
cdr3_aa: CASDRTGQGYNEQFF

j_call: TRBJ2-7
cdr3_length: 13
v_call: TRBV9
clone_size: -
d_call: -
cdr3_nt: TGTGCCAGCAGCGTACAGCCGACAGACAATTTGAACTTC
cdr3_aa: CASSVQPTDNLNF

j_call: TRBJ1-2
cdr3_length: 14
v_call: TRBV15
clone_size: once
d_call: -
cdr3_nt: TGTGCCACCAGCAGAGTTGGGGACACCCCAGGCTACACCTTC
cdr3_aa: CATSRVGDTPGYTF

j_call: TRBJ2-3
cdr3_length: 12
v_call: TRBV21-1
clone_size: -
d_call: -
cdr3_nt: TGTGCCAGCAGCAAACTCGTTGATACGCAGTATTTT
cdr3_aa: CASSKLVDTQYF

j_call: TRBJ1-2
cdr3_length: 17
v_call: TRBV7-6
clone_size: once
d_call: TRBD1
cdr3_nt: TGTGCCAGCAGCCCCTCCCTTCCGGGACAGGGCTATTATCGCTACACCTTC
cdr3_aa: CASSPSLPGQGYYRYTF

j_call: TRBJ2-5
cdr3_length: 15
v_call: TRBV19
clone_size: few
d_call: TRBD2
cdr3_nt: TGTGCCAGTAGTTCACTAGCGGGAGGGCGTGAGACCCAGTACTTC
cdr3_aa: CASSSLAGGRETQYF

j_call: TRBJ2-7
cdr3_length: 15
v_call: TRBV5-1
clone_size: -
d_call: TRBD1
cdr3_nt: TGCGCCAGCAGCCTCCCGGGACAGGGCTGGTACGAGCAGTACTTC
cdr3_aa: CASSLPGQGWYEQYF

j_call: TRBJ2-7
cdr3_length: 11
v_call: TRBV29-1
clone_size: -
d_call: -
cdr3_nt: TGCAGCGTTGCTATGGACTCCGAGCAGTACTTC
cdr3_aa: CSVAMDSEQYF

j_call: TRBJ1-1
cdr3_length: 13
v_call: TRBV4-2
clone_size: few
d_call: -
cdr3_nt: TGTGCCAGCAGCCAAGATCATCTTGGACAAGCTTTCTTT
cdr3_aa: CASSQDHLGQAFF

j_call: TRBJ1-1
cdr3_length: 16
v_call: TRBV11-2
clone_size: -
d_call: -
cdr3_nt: TGTGCCAGCAGCTGGGGGGTTAGGGTTTTCGGGACTGAAGCTTTCTTT
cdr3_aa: CASSWGVRVFGTEAFF

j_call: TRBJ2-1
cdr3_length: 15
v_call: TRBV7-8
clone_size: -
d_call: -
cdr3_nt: TGTGCCAGCAGCTTAGACGGGGTCGTGCTCAGTGAGCAGTTCTTC
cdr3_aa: CASSLDGVVLSEQFF

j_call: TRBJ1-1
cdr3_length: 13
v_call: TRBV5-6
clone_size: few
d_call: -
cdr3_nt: TGTGCCAGCAGCTTCGAGGGGCTTAATGAAGCTTTCTTT
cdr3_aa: CASSFEGLNEAFF

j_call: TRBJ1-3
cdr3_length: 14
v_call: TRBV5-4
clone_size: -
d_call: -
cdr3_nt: TGTGCCAGCAGCTTACAGGGAGACGGAAACACCATATATTTT
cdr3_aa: CASSLQGDGNTIYF

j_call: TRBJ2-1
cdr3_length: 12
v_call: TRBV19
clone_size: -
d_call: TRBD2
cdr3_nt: TGTGCCAGTAGTATGGGGGGGAATGAGCAGTTCTTC
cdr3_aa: CASSMGGNEQFF

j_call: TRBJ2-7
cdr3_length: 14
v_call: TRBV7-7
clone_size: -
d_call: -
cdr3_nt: TGTGCTAGCAGCTTAGAGGCCCATTCCTCCGAGCAGTACTTC
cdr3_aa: CASSLEAHSSEQYF

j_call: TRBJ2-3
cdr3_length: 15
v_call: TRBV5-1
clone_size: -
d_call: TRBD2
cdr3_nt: TGCGCCAGCAGCTTGGAGGGGACTAGCGGGAAGACGCAGTATTTT
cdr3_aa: CASSLEGTSGKTQYF

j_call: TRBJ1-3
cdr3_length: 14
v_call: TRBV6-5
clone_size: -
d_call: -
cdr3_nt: TGTGCCAGCAGTTACTCGATCAGGCACGGGGCCATATATTTT
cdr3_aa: CASSYSIRHGAIYF

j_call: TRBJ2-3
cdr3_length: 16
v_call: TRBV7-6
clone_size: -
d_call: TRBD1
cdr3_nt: TGTGCCAGCTCAAAACGGGACAGATATAGCACAGATACGCAGTATTTT
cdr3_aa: CASSKRDRYSTDTQYF

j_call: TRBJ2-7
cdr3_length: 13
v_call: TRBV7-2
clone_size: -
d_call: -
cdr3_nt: TGTGCCAGCAGCTTAGTACCCACCTACGAGCAGTACTTC
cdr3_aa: CASSLVPTYEQYF

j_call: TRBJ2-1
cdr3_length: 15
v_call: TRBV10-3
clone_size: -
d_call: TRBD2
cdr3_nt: TGTGCCATCAGACCCGGACTAGCGGGAGACAATGAGCAGTTCTTC
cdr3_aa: CAIRPGLAGDNEQFF

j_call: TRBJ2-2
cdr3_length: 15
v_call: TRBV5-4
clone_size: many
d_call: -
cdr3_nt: TGTGCCAGCAGCCAAGATCACGGGAGTACCGGGGAGCTGTTTTTT
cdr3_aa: CASSQDHGSTGELFF

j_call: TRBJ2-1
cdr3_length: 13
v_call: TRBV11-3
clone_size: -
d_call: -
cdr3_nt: TGTGCCAGCAGCTTCGGTCGGGGGAATGAGCAGTTCTTC
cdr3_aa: CASSFGRGNEQFF

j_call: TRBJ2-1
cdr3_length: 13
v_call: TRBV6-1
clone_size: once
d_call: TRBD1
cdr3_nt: TGTGCCAGCACTCCCGGACAGGGGGACGAGCAGTTCTTC
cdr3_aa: CASTPGQGDEQFF

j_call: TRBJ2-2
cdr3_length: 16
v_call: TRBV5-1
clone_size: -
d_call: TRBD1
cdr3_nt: TGCGCCAGCAGCTTGGGACAGGGGGCGAGTACCGGGGAGCTGTTTTTT
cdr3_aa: CASSLGQGASTGELFF

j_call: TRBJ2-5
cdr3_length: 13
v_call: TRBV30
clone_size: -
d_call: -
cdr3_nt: TGTGCCTGGAGTCGGACTCAAAAAGAGACCCAGTACTTC
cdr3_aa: CAWSRTQKETQYF

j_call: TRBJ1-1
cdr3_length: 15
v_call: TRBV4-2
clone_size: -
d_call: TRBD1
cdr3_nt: TGTGCCAGCAGCCAAGAGGGACAGGGGGTGGGTGAAGCTTTCTTT
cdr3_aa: CASSQEGQGVGEAFF

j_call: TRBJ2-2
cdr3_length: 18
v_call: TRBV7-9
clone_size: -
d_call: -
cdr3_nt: TGTGCCAGCAGCTTAAGGCCCACACAGGGCCACGGCCCCGGGGAGCTGTTTTTT
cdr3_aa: CASSLRPTQGHGPGELFF

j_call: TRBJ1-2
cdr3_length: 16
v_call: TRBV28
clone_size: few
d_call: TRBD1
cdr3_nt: TGTGCCAGCAGTGTATCGGGACAGGCGATGAACTATGGCTACACCTTC
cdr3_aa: CASSVSGQAMNYGYTF

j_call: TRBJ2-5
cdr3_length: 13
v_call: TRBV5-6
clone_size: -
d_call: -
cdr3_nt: TGTGCCAGCAGCTTGTCAGGGCGCCTGACCCAGTACTTC
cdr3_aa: CASSLSGRLTQYF

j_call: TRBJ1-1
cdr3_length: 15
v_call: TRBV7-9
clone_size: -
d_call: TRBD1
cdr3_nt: TGTGCCAGCAGCCATTGGAGACAGGGGAGCACTGAAGCTTTCTTT
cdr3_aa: CASSHWRQGSTEAFF

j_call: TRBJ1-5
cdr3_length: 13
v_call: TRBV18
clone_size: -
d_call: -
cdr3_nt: TGTGCCAGCTCACCCTATAGCAATCAGCCCCAGCATTTT
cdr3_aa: CASSPYSNQPQHF

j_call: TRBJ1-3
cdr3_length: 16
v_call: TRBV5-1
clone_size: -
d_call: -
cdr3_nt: TGCGCCAGCAGCTTGTATAGCCGGGACCATGGAAACACCATATATTTT
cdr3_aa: CASSLYSRDHGNTIYF

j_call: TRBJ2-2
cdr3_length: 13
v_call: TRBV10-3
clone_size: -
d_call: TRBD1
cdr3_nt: TGTGCCACCTGGGACAGGGTAACCGGGGAGCTGTTTTTT
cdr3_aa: CATWDRVTGELFF

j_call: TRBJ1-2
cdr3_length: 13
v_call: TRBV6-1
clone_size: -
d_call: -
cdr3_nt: TGTGCCAGCAGGGTCGGGGACACCTATGGCTACACCTTC
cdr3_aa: CASRVGDTYGYTF

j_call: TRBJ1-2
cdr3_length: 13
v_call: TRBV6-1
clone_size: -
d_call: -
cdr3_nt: TGTGCCAGCAGAGACACGCCATCGGGTGGCTACACCTTC
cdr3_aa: CASRDTPSGGYTF

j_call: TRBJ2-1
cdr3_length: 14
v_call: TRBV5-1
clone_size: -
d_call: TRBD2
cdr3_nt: TGCGCCAGCAGCTTGTTAGCGGGAGGCAATGAGCAGTTCTTC
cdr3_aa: CASSLLAGGNEQFF

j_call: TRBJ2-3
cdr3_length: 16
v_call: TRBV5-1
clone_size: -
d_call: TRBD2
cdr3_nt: TGCGCCAGCAGCCACCGGGGACTAGCGGGATCAGATACGCAGTATTTT
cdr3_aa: CASSHRGLAGSDTQYF

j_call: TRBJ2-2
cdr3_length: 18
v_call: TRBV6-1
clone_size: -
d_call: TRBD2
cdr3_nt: TGTGCCAGCAGTGCTTCTCCTGGGGCGGGAGTCTTGACCGGGGAGCTGTTTTTT
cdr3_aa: CASSASPGAGVLTGELFF

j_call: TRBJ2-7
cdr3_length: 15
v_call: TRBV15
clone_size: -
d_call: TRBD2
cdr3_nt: TGTGCCACCAGCAGAGGAATAGCGGGAGCACACGAGCAGTACTTC
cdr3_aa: CATSRGIAGAHEQYF

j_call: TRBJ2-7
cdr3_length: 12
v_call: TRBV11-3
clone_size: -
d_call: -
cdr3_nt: TGTGCCAGCAGCTTAGATCGGTACGAGCAGTACTTC
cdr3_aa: CASSLDRYEQYF

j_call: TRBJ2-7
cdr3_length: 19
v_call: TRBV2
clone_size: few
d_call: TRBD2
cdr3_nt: TGTGCCAGCCAAGTGATAGGGATGGTGGGGGGGACTCACTCCTACGAGCAGTACTTC
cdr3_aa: CASQVIGMVGGTHSYEQYF